The 18 T cell receptor beta chains below all came from one sample that was sequenced in a study of shared clonotypes between healthy human individuals. This table comes from immunoSEQ multiplex PCR, and its TCRdb copy is limited to in-frame clones, with some not included. The profile shows some 240,000 clones, under 80% of them singletons. What was sequenced was memory CD4+ T cells sorted from blood. As to subset: CD45RA-negative fraction. All receptors come from a man under 40 in good health.

V usage is TRBV9 and J usage is TRBJ1-5, with D possibly being TRBD1 (6 bases). The V gene's germline CDR1 is SGDLS and CDR2 YYNGEE. The CDR3 runs to 17 residues. V gave up 0 bases and J gave up 0 bases, with 13 bases separating them. CDR3 region: CASSVVGTYYSNQPQHF. For the CDR3, the DNA is TGTGCCAGCAGCGTAGTGGGGACATACTATAGCAATCAGCCCCAGCATTTT.

This clone was seen only once. This chain links TRBV7-2 with TRBJ1-1; D possibly corresponds to TRBD1 (6 bases). V lost 5 bases to trimming and J lost 0 bases, with 13 bases between them. Per germline, CDR1 SGHTA and CDR2 FQGNSA. The CDR3 spans 15 residues. The CDR3: CASSPLGAMNTEAFF. CDR3 DNA sequence: TGTGCCAGCAGCCCACTGGGGGCCATGAACACTGAAGCTTTCTTT.

J is TRBJ2-2 and V is TRBV15, with a tentative D call TRBD1 (6 bases). V lost 7 bases to trimming and J lost 7 bases, with 19 bases between them. CDR3 length: 15 residues. Per germline, CDR1 LNHNV and CDR2 YYDKDF (reference sequence). The CDR3 coding sequence is TGTGCCACCACTTATGTTGGGGGCCAAAGCGGGGAGCTGTTTTTT. Its translation is CATTYVGGQSGELFF.

The CDR3 sequence is CASSDVGLAVTYEQYF. The CDR3 DNA reads TGTGCCAGCAGCGACGTGGGACTAGCGGTTACCTACGAGCAGTACTTC. This chain links TRBV6-6 with TRBJ2-7, with 11 bases aligning to TRBD2. This CDR3 has 16 amino acids. V trimming: 6 bases; J trimming: 2 bases; junction bases outside the gene matches: 9. In germline, CDR1 is MNHNY, CDR2 SVGAGI (reference sequence).

The chain links TRBV5-1 to TRBJ2-7; possible D gene TRBD1, 5 bases. Deletions cut 0 bases from V and 6 bases from J, with 13 bases between. The germline V gene has CDR1 SGHRS and CDR2 YFSETQ. The CDR3 is made up of 14 amino acids. The CDR3, as DNA: TGCGCCAGCAGCTTGGAAGATCAGGGTAGCGAGCAGTACTTC. It encodes CASSLEDQGSEQYF.

This clone was found a few times. The DNA of the CDR3 is TGTGCCAGCAGCGAGTCCCACGAGCAGTACTTC. Encoded protein: CASSESHEQYF. The genes are TRBV2 and TRBJ2-7; D unresolved. The V gene's germline CDR1 is SNHLY and CDR2 FYNNEI. The V end lost 6 bases, the J end lost 5 bases, and 8 bases lay between the germline ends. The CDR3 extends over 11 amino acids.

The V and J genes are TRBV6-5 and TRBJ2-7, with a tentative D call TRBD1 (5 bases). Germline assignment: CDR1 MNHEY and CDR2 SVGAGI. This CDR3 is 12 amino acids long. The ends were cut back, 6 bases at V and 2 bases at J, with 8 bases in the middle. The CDR3 DNA reads as TGTGCCAGCAGGCAGGGAACCTACGAGCAGTACTTC. It translates to CASRQGTYEQYF.

The table lists this clone with a count of one. The chain is built from TRBV27 and TRBJ2-1; possible D gene TRBD1, 6 bases. The V gene lost 2 bases and the J gene lost 4 bases, with 24 bases spanning the gap. This CDR3 has 19 residues. In germline, CDR1 is MNHEY, CDR2 SMNVEV (reference sequence). This chain's CDR3 is CASSLHALGIWGHYNEQFF. CDR3 nucleotides: TGTGCCAGCAGTTTACATGCACTAGGAATCTGGGGACATTACAATGAGCAGTTCTTC.

This chain joins TRBV19 and TRBJ1-5; unclear D gene. Germline assignment: CDR1 LNHDA and CDR2 SQIVND (reference sequence). The CDR3 runs to 12 residues. The germline V and J ends were trimmed by 3 bases and 5 bases, with 5 bases remaining between them. CDR3 amino acids: CASSIGDQPQHF. The CDR3 region has the DNA TGTGCCAGTAGTATCGGGGATCAGCCCCAGCATTTT.

The J gene is TRBJ2-7, the V gene TRBV28; D is perhaps TRBD1 or TRBD2 (5 bases each). This CDR3 comprises 16 residues. The germline V gene encodes CDR1 MDHEN and CDR2 SYDVKM. V lost 3 bases and J 4 bases, leaving 19 bases between the germline ends. The chain's CDR3 is CASSFHPGRALYEQYF. The CDR3 region has the DNA TGTGCCAGCAGTTTTCACCCGGGACGGGCCCTATACGAGCAGTACTTC.

This clone was counted between two and nine times. The J gene is TRBJ1-1, the V gene TRBV6-5, with D unclear. This CDR3 is built from 14 residues. V was pared by 0 bases and J by 1 base, with 6 bases between. CDR1 and CDR2 from the germline V gene are MNHEY and SVGAGI. The CDR3 protein is CASSYSTPNTEAFF. CDR3 sequence (DNA): TGTGCCAGCAGTTACTCCACCCCGAACACTGAAGCTTTCTTT.

This sequence joins TRBV10-3 and TRBJ2-7, with 7 bases identical to TRBD2. V was pared by 7 bases and J by 6 bases, with 12 bases of the junction left unmatched. The CDR3 is 14 residues long. Germline CDR1 reads ENHRY; CDR2 reads SYGVKD. In DNA, the CDR3 is TGTGCCATCACCGTGGGGGGGAGAATCGGCGAGCAGTACTTC. Amino acid sequence: CAITVGGRIGEQYF.

About this clone: Other DNA sequences of this sample code for an identical CDR3. V is TRBV28 and J is TRBJ1-5, with no clear D. The CDR3 covers 11 residues. Per germline, CDR1 MDHEN and CDR2 SYDVKM. Trimming pared 5 bases from V and 5 bases from J, leaving 4 bases between. The CDR3 bases are TGTGCCAGCAGTACCTATCAGCCCCAGCATTTT. Its translation is CASSTYQPQHF.

V and J are TRBV19 and TRBJ2-1, with D hard to call. The CDR3 has 15 residues. Trimming left V 3 bases short and J 2 bases short, with 11 bases between. The V gene's germline CDR1 is LNHDA and CDR2 SQIVND (reference sequence). In DNA form, the CDR3 reads TGTGCCAGTAGTATTGGCCTAAGGACCTACAATGAGCAGTTCTTC. Residues: CASSIGLRTYNEQFF.

J is TRBJ2-7 and V is TRBV19; D is ambiguous. This CDR3 comprises 11 residues. The V and J ends lost 10 bases and 6 bases respectively, with 13 bases between them. Per the germline V gene, CDR1 is LNHDA and CDR2 is SQIVND (reference sequence). The CDR3 protein is CATSLLREQYF. The CDR3 nucleotides read TGTGCCACCAGTCTCCTTCGCGAGCAGTACTTC.

In its sample, this clone was seen once. A much larger clone differs from this one at a single base, so this may be a read error. The CDR3 DNA is TGTGCCAGCAGTTTAGGACAGAGCTATGGCTACACCTTC. Protein: CASSLGQSYGYTF. The rearrangement uses TRBV6-6 and TRBJ1-2; a possible D gene is TRBD1 (6 bases). V was pared by 4 bases and J by 4 bases, with 10 bases between. The CDR3 totals 13 residues. Germline lookup yields CDR1 MNHNY and CDR2 SVGAGI (reference sequence).

The rearrangement links TRBV9 to TRBJ2-7; 7 bases line up with TRBD1. This CDR3 region has 13 residues. V shed 0 bases, J shed 6 bases, and the junction held 3 bases outside the gene matches. Germline values: CDR1 SGDLS, CDR2 YYNGEE. The CDR3 nucleotides read TGTGCCAGCAGCGTAGGAGCAGGGGGCGAGCAGTACTTC. Protein product: CASSVGAGGEQYF.

This chain links TRBV10-3 with TRBJ2-5, with 11 bases fitting TRBD2. This CDR3 spans 13 amino acids. Germline V gene sequence: CDR1 ENHRY, CDR2 SYGVKD. The junction had 4 bases not matched to a gene; V was cut back by 11 bases and J by 2 bases. The chain's CDR3 is CAVGTSGQETQYF. The CDR3 DNA follows: TGTGCCGTCGGGACTAGCGGTCAAGAGACCCAGTACTTC.